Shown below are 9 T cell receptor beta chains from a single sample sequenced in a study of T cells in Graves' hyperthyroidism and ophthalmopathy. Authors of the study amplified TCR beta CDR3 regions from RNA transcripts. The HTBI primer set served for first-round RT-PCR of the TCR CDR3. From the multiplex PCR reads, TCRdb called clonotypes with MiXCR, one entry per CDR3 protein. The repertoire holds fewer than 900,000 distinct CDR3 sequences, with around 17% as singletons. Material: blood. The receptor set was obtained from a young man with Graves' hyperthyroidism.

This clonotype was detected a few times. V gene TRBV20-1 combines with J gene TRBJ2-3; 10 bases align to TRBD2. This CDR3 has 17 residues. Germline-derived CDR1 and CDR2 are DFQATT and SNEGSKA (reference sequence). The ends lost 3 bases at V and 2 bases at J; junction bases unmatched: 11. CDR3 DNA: TGCAGTGCTAGTCCCCCCTTAGCGGGGGGCCTCACAGATACGCAGTATTTT. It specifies CSASPPLAGGLTDTQYF.

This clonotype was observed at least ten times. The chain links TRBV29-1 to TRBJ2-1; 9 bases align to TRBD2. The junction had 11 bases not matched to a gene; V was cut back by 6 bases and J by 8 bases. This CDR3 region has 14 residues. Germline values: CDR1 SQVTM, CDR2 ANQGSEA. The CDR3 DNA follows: TGCAGCGTCCACGTGGCTAGCGGGACAGATGAGCAGTTCTTC. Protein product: CSVHVASGTDEQFF.

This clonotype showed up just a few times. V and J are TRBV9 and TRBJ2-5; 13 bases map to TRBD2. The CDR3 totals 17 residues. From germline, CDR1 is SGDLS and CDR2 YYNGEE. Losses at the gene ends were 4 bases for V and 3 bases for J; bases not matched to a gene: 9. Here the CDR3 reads CASSPMGLAGPEETQYF. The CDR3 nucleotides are TGTGCCAGCAGCCCGATGGGACTAGCGGGACCTGAAGAGACCCAGTACTTC.

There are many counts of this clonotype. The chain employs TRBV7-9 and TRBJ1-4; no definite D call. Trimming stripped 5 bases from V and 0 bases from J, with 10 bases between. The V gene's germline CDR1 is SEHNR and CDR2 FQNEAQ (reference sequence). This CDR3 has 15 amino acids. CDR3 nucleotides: TGTGCCAGCAGCCACGGTTCTGCAACTAATGAAAAACTGTTTTTT. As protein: CASSHGSATNEKLFF.

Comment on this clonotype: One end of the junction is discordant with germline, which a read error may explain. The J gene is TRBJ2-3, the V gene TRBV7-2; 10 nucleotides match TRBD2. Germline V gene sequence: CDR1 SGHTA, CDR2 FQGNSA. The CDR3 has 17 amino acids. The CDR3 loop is CASSRAWASGSSDTQYF. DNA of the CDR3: TGCGCCAGCAGCCGTGCCTGGGCTAGCGGGAGTTCGGATACGCAGTATTTT.

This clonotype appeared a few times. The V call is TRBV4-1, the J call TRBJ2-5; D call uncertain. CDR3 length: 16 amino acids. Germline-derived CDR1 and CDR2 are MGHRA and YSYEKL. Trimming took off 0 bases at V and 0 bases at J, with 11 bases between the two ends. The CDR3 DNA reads TGCGCCAGCAGCCAAGATGGACCCTACGACCAAGAGACCCAGTACTTC. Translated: CASSQDGPYDQETQYF.

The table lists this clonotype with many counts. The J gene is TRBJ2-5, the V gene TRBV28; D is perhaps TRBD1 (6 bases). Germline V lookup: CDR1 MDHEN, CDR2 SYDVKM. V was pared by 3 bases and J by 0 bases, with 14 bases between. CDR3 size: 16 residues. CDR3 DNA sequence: TGTGCCAGCAGTTTGTTCGGGACACTGTACCAAGAGACCCAGTACTTC. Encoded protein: CASSLFGTLYQETQYF.

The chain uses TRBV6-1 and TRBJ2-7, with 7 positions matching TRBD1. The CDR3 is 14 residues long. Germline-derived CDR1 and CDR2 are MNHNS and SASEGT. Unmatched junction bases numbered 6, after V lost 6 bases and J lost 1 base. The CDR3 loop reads CASSPSTGSYEQYF. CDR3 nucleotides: TGTGCCAGCAGCCCGTCGACAGGGTCCTACGAGCAGTACTTC.

CDR3: CASSSLGSAADTQYF. CDR3 in DNA: TGTGCCAGCAGCTCCCTTGGGAGCGCCGCAGATACGCAGTATTTT. V and J are TRBV7-6 and TRBJ2-3, with a possible D match to TRBD2 (5 bases). Trimming removed 4 bases at V and 4 bases at J, with 15 bases between. This CDR3 comprises 15 residues. Germline V gives CDR1 SGHVS, CDR2 FNYEAQ.